This T cell receptor (beta chain) is drawn from a study of T cell repertoires in ileal Crohn's disease. Patients were adults with ileal or ileocolonic Crohn's disease needing resection. The CDR3 loop spans 16 amino acids. Germline V gene data show CDR1 as MNHGY and CDR2 as SAAAGT. Trimming pared 0 bases from V and 3 bases from J, leaving 15 bases between. Only in-frame clones appear in the TCRdb table, and some are missing; sequencing was by immunoSEQ multiplex PCR. This sample carries around 13,000 clones, roughly 84% of them seen once, and the ten largest clones take about 6.5%. As to this clone: Its antigen remains unidentified.

Study results and caveats: Active smokers at surgery had more clonal expansions than non-smokers.

The chain is built from TRBV6-8 and TRBJ2-7; D may be TRBD1 (6 bases). Sequencing was carried out using ileal tissue. The sequence was collected from an adult with Crohn's disease. The CDR3 bases are TGTGCCAGCAGTTACTCCGGACAGTGCATCTTCTACGAGCAGTACTTC. It yields the protein CASSYSGQCIFYEQYF.